This T cell receptor beta chain stems from a study of OX40 agonist ivuxolimab in advanced cancers. The wider study: Melanoma, hepatocellular carcinoma, head and neck or renal cell cancer occurred in dose-escalation patients.

General observations from the study: Expanded clones were, on average, more numerous among CD8+ T cells than CD4+. Researchers did not determine the expanded peripheral T cells' antigen specificity. At 0.1 to 3.0 mg/kg, CD4+ and CD8+ blood T cells expanded clonally by week 6.

Sequencing used immunoSEQ multiplex PCR; TCRdb keeps in-frame clones, though not all of them. The sample shows 15,000 to 20,000 clones, 80% to 90% of them seen only once. V was pared by 5 bases and J by 6 bases, with 11 bases of the junction left unmatched. CDR1 and CDR2 (germline): SGHTA, FQGNSA. The CDR3 has 15 amino acids. Only a few counts were recorded for this clone. The antigen is not known. The genes are TRBV7-2 and TRBJ2-3; 7 bases agree with TRBD2. The sequencing here drew on CD4+ or CD8+ T cells sorted from blood, taken in a trial of the OX40 agonist ivuxolimab. The TCR comes from an adult with an advanced solid tumor such as melanoma, head and neck, liver or kidney cancer. CDR3 sequence (DNA): TGTGCCAGCAGCCTCGGGACTACGACCGCCGATACGCAGTATTTT. Translating gives CASSLGTTTADTQYF. The variable domain in full, with the rest retrieved from reference TRBV7-2 and TRBJ2-3, is GAGVSQSPSNKVTEKGKDVELRCDPISGHTALYWYRQSLGQGLEFLIYFQGNSAPDKSGLPSDRFSAERTGGSVSTLTIQRTQQEDSAVYLCASSLGTTTADTQYFGPGTRLTVL.